Each of the 10 T cell receptor beta chains below was sequenced from the same sample in a study of glioma-infiltrating T cells after dendritic cell vaccination. Clones were read by immunoSEQ multiplex PCR, and TCRdb kept only the in-frame ones, dropping some. The table records 100,000 to 120,000 clones, around 90% of them present only once. The time point here: after dendritic cell vaccination, including at tumor progression/relapse. Sequences were derived from blood, sampled after dendritic cell vaccination. The receptors here all came from a human donor with glioblastoma.

The chain carries TRBV2 and TRBJ2-2; perhaps TRBD2 as D (6 bases). V was clipped by 4 bases and J by 11 bases, with 17 bases between them. The CDR3 runs to 14 residues. Germline lookup yields CDR1 SNHLY and CDR2 FYNNEI. In DNA, the CDR3 is TGTGCCAGCAGTGCACACGTTCTAGCGAGTGAGCTGTTTTTT. It is translated as CASSAHVLASELFF.

This sequence joins TRBV27 and TRBJ1-5; 9 bases align to TRBD1. The CDR3 loop spans 16 amino acids. V shed 6 bases and J 2 bases; nucleotides not matched to a gene: 8. Germline CDR1 is MNHEY and CDR2 is SMNVEV (reference sequence). The CDR3 bases are TGTGCCAGCAGAGAGGGACAGGGTGGCGGCAATCAGCCCCAGCATTTT. This sequence encodes CASREGQGGGNQPQHF.

V and J are TRBV7-2 and TRBJ1-2; the match to TRBD1 covers 8 bases. CDR1 SGHTA and CDR2 FQGNSA come from the germline V gene. V lost 4 bases, J lost 14 bases, and 9 bases stayed unmatched. The CDR3 covers 12 residues. The CDR3 DNA reads as TGTGCCAGCAGCTCGAGGACAGGGCTAAGGACCTTC. Translating it yields CASSSRTGLRTF.

The V and J genes are TRBV19 and TRBJ1-1; no firm D call. Per the germline V gene, CDR1 is LNHDA and CDR2 is SQIVND (reference sequence). V was shortened by 5 bases and J by 9 bases, with 10 bases between the two germline ends. The CDR3 has 11 residues. CDR3 sequence reads: CASSQQRKAFF. The CDR3, as DNA: TGTGCCAGTAGTCAACAGAGAAAAGCTTTCTTT.

This sequence joins TRBV30 and TRBJ1-1; tentatively, D is TRBD1 (6 bases). Germline lookup yields CDR1 GTSNPN and CDR2 SVGIG (reference sequence). Trimming left V 5 bases short and J 4 bases short, with 17 bases between. The CDR3 length is 14 residues. As DNA, the CDR3 is TGTGCCTGGTCAACACGAGGGGGAACCACTGAAGCTTTCTTT. Translation: CAWSTRGGTTEAFF.

This chain joins TRBV2 and TRBJ2-7; 8 positions match TRBD1. The CDR3 sequence is 15 residues long. With 4 bases clipped from V and 4 bases from J, the junction kept 9 bases outside the gene matches. The germline V gene encodes CDR1 SNHLY and CDR2 FYNNEI. This CDR3 reads CASSGEQGARYEQYF. In DNA form, the CDR3 reads TGTGCCAGCAGTGGTGAGCAGGGGGCGCGGTACGAGCAGTACTTC.

This chain connects TRBV11-2 to TRBJ1-2; the D gene is possibly TRBD1 (5 bases). Germline V gene sequence: CDR1 SGHAT, CDR2 FQNNGV. The CDR3 loop spans 16 amino acids. V lost 1 base and J lost 8, with 20 bases in between. The CDR3 loop is CASSLGTRVGWSGYTF. The CDR3 bases are TGTGCCAGCAGCTTAGGGACCAGGGTAGGGTGGAGCGGCTACACCTTC.

The chain combines TRBV18 with TRBJ2-5; 7 bases fit TRBD2. The germline V gene has CDR1 KGHSH and CDR2 LQKENI. The CDR3 spans 13 residues. Trimming cost V 10 bases and J 1 base; bases outside gene matches: 6. Written as DNA, the CDR3 is TGTGCCACCTCTAGCGGAGGCCAAGAGACCCAGTACTTC. Protein sequence: CATSSGGQETQYF.

The genes are TRBV18 and TRBJ1-1, with a possible D match to TRBD1 (6 bases). Trimming shortened V by 4 bases and J by 1 base, and 16 bases separated the two germline ends. The CDR3 is made up of 16 amino acids. CDR1 and CDR2 (germline): KGHSH, LQKENI. CDR3 loop: CASSQFTGSENTEAFF. CDR3 DNA: TGTGCCAGCTCACAATTTACAGGGTCGGAGAACACTGAAGCTTTCTTT.

CDR3: CASSPGGKANEKLFF. The CDR3 region has the DNA TGTGCCAGCAGTCCGGGGGGTAAGGCTAATGAAAAACTGTTTTTT. J is TRBJ1-4 and V is TRBV6-1; tentative D call: TRBD1 (5 bases). The CDR3 covers 15 residues. The V end was cut by 5 bases, the J end by 3 bases, with 13 bases between. CDR1 and CDR2 from the germline V gene are MNHNS and SASEGT.